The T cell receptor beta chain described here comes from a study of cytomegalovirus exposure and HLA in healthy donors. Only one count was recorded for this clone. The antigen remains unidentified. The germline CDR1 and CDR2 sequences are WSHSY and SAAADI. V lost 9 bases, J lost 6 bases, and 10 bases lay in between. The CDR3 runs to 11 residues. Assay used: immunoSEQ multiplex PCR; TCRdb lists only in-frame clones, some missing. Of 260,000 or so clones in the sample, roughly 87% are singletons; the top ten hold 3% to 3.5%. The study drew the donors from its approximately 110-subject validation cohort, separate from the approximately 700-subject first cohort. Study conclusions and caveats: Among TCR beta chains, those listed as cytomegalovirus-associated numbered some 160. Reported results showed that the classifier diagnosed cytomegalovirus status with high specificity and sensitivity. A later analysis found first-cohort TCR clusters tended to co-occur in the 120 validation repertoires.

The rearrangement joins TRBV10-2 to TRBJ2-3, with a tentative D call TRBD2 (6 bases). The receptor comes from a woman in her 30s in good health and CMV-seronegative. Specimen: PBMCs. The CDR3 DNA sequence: TGCGCCAGTAGTCGGGGGGATACGCAGTATTTT. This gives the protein CASSRGDTQYF.